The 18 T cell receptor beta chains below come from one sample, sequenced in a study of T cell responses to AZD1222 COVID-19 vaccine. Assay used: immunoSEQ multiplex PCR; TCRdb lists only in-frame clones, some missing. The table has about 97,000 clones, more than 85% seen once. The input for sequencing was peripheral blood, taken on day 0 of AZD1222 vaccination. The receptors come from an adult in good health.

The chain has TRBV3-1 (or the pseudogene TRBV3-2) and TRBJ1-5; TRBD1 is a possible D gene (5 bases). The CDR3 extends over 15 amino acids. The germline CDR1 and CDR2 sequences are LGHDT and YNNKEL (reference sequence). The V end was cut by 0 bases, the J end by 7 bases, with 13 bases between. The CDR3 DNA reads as TGTGCCAGCAGCCAAGAAGGCGGGGGACGCCAGCCCCAGCATTTT. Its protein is CASSQEGGGRQPQHF.

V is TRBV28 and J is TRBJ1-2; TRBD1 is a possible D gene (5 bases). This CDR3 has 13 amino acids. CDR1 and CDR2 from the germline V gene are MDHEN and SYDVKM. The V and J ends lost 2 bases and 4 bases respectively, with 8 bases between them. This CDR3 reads CASSLGAGYGYTF. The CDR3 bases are TGTGCCAGCAGTTTAGGGGCAGGCTATGGCTACACCTTC.

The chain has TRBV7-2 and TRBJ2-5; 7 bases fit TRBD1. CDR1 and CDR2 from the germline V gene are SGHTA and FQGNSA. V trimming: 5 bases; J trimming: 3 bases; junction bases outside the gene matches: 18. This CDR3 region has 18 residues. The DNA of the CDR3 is TGTGCCAGCAGCCCCCCTGAGGGGGCTGGTATGGGGAAAGAGACCCAGTACTTC. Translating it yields CASSPPEGAGMGKETQYF.

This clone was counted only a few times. CDR3 sequence (DNA): TGTGCCAGCTCCCCAGGGGCAAGCGCCACAGATACGCAGTATTTT. This encodes CASSPGASATDTQYF. The chain uses TRBV18 and TRBJ2-3; a weak D match, TRBD1 (6 bases). Germline V lookup: CDR1 KGHSH, CDR2 LQKENI. The CDR3 covers 15 residues. V was clipped by 6 bases and J by 2 bases, with 15 bases between them.

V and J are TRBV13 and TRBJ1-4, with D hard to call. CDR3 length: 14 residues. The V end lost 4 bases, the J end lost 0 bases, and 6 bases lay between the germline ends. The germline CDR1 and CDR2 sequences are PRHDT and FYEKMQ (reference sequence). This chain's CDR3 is CASSSGATNEKLFF. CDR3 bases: TGTGCCAGCAGCTCGGGAGCAACTAATGAAAAACTGTTTTTT.

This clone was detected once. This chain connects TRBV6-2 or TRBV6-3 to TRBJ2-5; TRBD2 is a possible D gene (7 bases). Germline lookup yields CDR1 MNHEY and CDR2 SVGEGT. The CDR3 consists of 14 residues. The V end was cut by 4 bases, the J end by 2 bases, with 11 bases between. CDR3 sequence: CASSWGGAQETQYF. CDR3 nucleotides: TGTGCCAGCAGTTGGGGGGGGGCTCAAGAGACCCAGTACTTC.

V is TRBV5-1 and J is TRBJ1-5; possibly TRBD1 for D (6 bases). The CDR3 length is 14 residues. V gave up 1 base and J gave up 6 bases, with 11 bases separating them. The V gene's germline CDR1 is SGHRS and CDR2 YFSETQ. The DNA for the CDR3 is TGCGCCAGCAGCTTGCTTGGAGGGGGTCAGCCCCAGCATTTT. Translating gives CASSLLGGGQPQHF.

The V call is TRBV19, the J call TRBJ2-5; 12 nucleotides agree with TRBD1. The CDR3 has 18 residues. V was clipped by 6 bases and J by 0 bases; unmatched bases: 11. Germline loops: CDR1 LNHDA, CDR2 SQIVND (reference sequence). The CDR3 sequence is CASSTGTGGHSYQETQYF. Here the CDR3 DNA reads TGTGCCAGTAGCACCGGGACAGGGGGCCACTCGTACCAAGAGACCCAGTACTTC.

In nucleotides, the CDR3 is TGTGCCAGCAGTTTAAGGGGCTATGGCTACACCTTC. Translated: CASSLRGYGYTF. The gene calls are TRBV12-3 or TRBV12-4 and TRBJ1-2; maybe TRBD1 (5 bases). With 2 bases removed from V and 4 bases from J, the gap between germline ends came to 5 bases. This CDR3 has 12 amino acids.

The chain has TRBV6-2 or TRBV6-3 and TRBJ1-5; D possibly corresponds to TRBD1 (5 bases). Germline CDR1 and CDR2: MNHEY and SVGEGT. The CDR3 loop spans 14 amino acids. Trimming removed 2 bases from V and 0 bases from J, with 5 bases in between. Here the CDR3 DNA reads TGTGCCAGCAGTTACAGGGGTAGCAATCAGCCCCAGCATTTT. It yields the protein CASSYRGSNQPQHF.

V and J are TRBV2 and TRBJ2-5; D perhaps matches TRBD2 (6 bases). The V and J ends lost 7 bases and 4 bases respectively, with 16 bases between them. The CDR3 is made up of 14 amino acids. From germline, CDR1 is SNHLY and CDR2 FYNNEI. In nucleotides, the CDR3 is TGTGCCAGCATTCTGGGACTGCCGCGAGAGACCCAGTACTTC. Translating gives CASILGLPRETQYF.

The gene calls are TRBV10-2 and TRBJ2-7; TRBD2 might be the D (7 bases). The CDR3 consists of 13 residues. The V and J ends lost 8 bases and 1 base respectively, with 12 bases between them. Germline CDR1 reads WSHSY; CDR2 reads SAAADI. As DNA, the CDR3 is TGCGCCAGCGGGAGGGGGGCTTCCTACGAGCAGTACTTC. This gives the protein CASGRGASYEQYF.

The CDR3 protein is CASSLGQGAANSPLHF. The CDR3 DNA follows: TGTGCCAGCAGCCTGGGACAGGGGGCAGCTAATTCACCCCTCCACTTT. This rearrangement joins TRBV3-1 (or the pseudogene TRBV3-2) to TRBJ1-6; 12 nucleotides align to TRBD1. This CDR3 contains 16 residues. The V gene's germline CDR1 is LGHDT and CDR2 YNNKEL (reference sequence). The ends lost 4 bases at V and 6 bases at J; junction bases unmatched: 4.

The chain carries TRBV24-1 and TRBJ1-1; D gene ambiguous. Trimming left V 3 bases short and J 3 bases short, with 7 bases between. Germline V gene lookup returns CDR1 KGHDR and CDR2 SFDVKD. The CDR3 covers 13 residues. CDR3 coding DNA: TGTGCCACCAGTGATGGTCGGGACACTGAAGCTTTCTTT. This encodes CATSDGRDTEAFF.

Here the CDR3 DNA reads TGTGCCAGCAGCTTGGGAGGCCGGATTCTCGGCTACACCTTC. It yields the protein CASSLGGRILGYTF. The J gene is TRBJ1-2, the V gene TRBV5-4; D call uncertain. The CDR3 extends over 14 amino acids. V lost 0 bases, J lost 8 bases, and 14 bases lay in between. Germline V gives CDR1 SGHNT, CDR2 YYREEE (reference sequence).

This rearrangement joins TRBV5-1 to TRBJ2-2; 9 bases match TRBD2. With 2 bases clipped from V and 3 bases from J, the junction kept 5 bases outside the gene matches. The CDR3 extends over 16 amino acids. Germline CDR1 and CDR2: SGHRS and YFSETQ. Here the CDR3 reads CASSFLVAGDTGELFF. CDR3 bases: TGCGCCAGCAGCTTCTTAGTAGCGGGGGACACCGGGGAGCTGTTTTTT.

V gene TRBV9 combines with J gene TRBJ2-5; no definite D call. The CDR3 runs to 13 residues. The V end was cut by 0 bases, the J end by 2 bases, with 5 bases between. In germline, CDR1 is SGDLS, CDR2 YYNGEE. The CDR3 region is CASSVGRQETQYF. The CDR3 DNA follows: TGTGCCAGCAGCGTAGGTCGGCAAGAGACCCAGTACTTC.

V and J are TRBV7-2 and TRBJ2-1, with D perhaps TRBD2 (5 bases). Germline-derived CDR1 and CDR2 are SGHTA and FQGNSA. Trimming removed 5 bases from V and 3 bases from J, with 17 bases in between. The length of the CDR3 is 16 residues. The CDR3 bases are TGTGCCAGCAGCGTTTTCCGAGGGTCCTTCTACAATGAGCAGTTCTTC. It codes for CASSVFRGSFYNEQFF.